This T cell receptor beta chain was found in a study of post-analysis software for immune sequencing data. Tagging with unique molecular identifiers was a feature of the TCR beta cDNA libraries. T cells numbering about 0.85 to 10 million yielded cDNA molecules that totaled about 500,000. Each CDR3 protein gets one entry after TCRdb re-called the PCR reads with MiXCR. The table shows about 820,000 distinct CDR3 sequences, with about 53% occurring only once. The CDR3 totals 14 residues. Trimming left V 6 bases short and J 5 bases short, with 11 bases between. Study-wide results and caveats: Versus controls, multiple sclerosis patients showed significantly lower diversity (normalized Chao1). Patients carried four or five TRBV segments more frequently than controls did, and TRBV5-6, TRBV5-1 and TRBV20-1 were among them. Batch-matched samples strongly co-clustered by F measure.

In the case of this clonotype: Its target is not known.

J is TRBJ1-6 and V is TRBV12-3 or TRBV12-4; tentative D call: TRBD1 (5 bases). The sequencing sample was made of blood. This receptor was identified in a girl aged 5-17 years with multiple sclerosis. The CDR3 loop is CASSLGRDNSPLHF. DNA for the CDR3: TGTGCCAGCAGCCTGGGACGGGATAATTCACCCCTCCACTTT.